Below are 21 T cell receptor beta chains sequenced from a single sample in a study of blood T cell repertoires in COVID-19. Measured with immunoSEQ multiplex PCR; TCRdb has only the in-frame clones, and not every one. The repertoire holds about 92,000 clones, with around 85% as singletons. The sequencing sample was made of peripheral blood. These receptors came from a man of 80 years or more with acute or convalescent COVID-19.

The chain links TRBV24-1 to TRBJ1-2; D possibly corresponds to TRBD1 (6 bases). The CDR3 is 11 residues long. Trimming stripped 11 bases from V and 2 bases from J, with 8 bases between. Germline assignment: CDR1 KGHDR and CDR2 SFDVKD. CDR3 loop: CAIQGNYGYTF. CDR3 sequence (DNA): TGTGCCATACAGGGAAACTATGGCTACACCTTC.

This chain joins TRBV29-1 and TRBJ2-7; D possibly corresponds to TRBD1 (6 bases). The CDR3 consists of 12 residues. Trimming took off 2 bases at V and 3 bases at J, with 8 bases between the two ends. Per germline, CDR1 SQVTM and CDR2 ANQGSEA. CDR3 DNA sequence: TGCAGCGTTGAAACAGGGATCTACGAGCAGTACTTC. The encoded protein is CSVETGIYEQYF.

This chain's CDR3 is CASSPRGWDTGELFF. For the CDR3, the DNA is TGTGCCAGCAGCCCTAGGGGGTGGGACACCGGGGAGCTGTTTTTT. The rearrangement uses TRBV4-2 and TRBJ2-2; D is possibly TRBD1 (6 bases). This CDR3 has 15 amino acids. Germline V lookup: CDR1 LGHNA, CDR2 YNFKEQ. The germline V and J ends were trimmed by 4 bases and 3 bases, with 12 bases remaining between them.

The genes are TRBV19 and TRBJ2-7, with D possibly being TRBD2 (6 bases). V lost 5 bases to trimming and J lost 3 bases, with 20 bases between them. Looked up from germline, CDR1 is LNHDA and CDR2 is SQIVND (reference sequence). The CDR3 runs to 16 residues. The CDR3 loop reads CASSPAGAGTYYEQYF. CDR3 DNA sequence: TGTGCCAGTAGTCCCGCCGGGGCGGGAACCTACTACGAGCAGTACTTC.

This chain links TRBV30 with TRBJ2-2, with D hard to call. The ends were cut back, 6 bases at V and 0 bases at J, with 17 bases in the middle. The CDR3 runs 16 residues. Per germline, CDR1 GTSNPN and CDR2 SVGIG (reference sequence). The CDR3 spells CACHIGGRTNTGELFF. For the CDR3, the DNA is TGTGCCTGCCACATCGGCGGCCGGACGAACACCGGGGAGCTGTTTTTT.

Comments on this clone: Different DNA sequences within this sample yield the same CDR3. The V gene is TRBV28, the J gene TRBJ1-2, with TRBD1 as a possible D gene (6 bases). Trimming removed 5 bases at V and 6 bases at J, with 13 bases between. The CDR3 runs 13 residues. Germline V lookup: CDR1 MDHEN, CDR2 SYDVKM. In nucleotides, the CDR3 is TGTGCCAGCAGTACCCAGGGGATCCATGGCTACACCTTC. This encodes CASSTQGIHGYTF.

The chain uses TRBV24-1 and TRBJ2-7; 10 bases match TRBD2. Germline V CDR1 and CDR2: KGHDR, SFDVKD. The CDR3 is made up of 16 amino acids. The J segment lost 0 bases and the V segment lost 7 bases, leaving 8 bases of the junction unmatched. In DNA, the CDR3 is TGTGCCACCAGCTACCGACTAGCGGGCTTCTCCTACGAGCAGTACTTC. Translation gives CATSYRLAGFSYEQYF.

This sequence joins TRBV5-5 and TRBJ2-7, with D possibly being TRBD1 (6 bases). The V and J ends lost 4 bases and 2 bases respectively, with 19 bases between them. The CDR3 spans 16 residues. CDR1 is SGHKS, CDR2 YYEKEE, per germline (reference sequence). In DNA, the CDR3 is TGTGCCAGCAGCGTAGTGTGGACAGCCCCAACCTACGAGCAGTACTTC. It is translated as CASSVVWTAPTYEQYF.

V usage is TRBV2 and J usage is TRBJ2-7, with TRBD1 as a possible D gene (5 bases). This CDR3 contains 12 residues. Germline V lookup: CDR1 SNHLY, CDR2 FYNNEI. V was shortened by 5 bases and J by 12 bases, with 17 bases between the two germline ends. CDR3 in amino acids: CASSPSSRVMYF. CDR3 DNA sequence: TGTGCCAGCAGTCCCTCGTCCAGGGTAATGTACTTC.

The rearrangement uses TRBV5-1 and TRBJ2-2, with 12 bases fitting TRBD1. The CDR3 sequence is 13 residues long. Per germline, CDR1 SGHRS and CDR2 YFSETQ. The junction had 1 base not matched to a gene; V was cut back by 7 bases and J by 6 bases. The CDR3 region has the DNA TGCGCCAGCGGGACAGGGGGCCCCGGGGAGCTGTTTTTT. Amino acid sequence: CASGTGGPGELFF.

CDR3 residues: CASSPGLNTEAFF. The CDR3 nucleotides read TGTGCCAGTAGCCCAGGGTTGAACACTGAAGCTTTCTTT. The genes are TRBV19 and TRBJ1-1, with TRBD1 as a possible D gene (5 bases). Between the trimmed V and J ends, which lost 6 bases and 0 bases, there was a span of 8 bases. This CDR3 spans 13 amino acids. Germline V gives CDR1 LNHDA, CDR2 SQIVND (reference sequence).

The chain uses TRBV30 and TRBJ1-2, with 7 bases fitting TRBD1. V shed 0 bases and J 6 bases; nucleotides not matched to a gene: 7. The CDR3 is made up of 14 amino acids. Germline V gene sequence: CDR1 GTSNPN, CDR2 SVGIG (reference sequence). The CDR3 region is CAWSVRQGSHGYTF. CDR3 DNA: TGTGCCTGGAGTGTCCGACAGGGTAGTCATGGCTACACCTTC.

The chain uses TRBV27 and TRBJ2-1, with TRBD1 matching over 7 bases. Germline assignment: CDR1 MNHEY and CDR2 SMNVEV (reference sequence). V gave up 4 bases and J gave up 2 bases; unmatched junction bases: 5. This CDR3 spans 15 amino acids. The CDR3 nucleotides read TGTGCCAGCAGTTCTACAGGGGCAGCCTACAATGAGCAGTTCTTC. Translated: CASSSTGAAYNEQFF.

The V call is TRBV5-4, the J call TRBJ1-4; D perhaps matches TRBD1 (6 bases). The germline CDR1 and CDR2 sequences are SGHNT and YYREEE (reference sequence). The V gene lost 4 bases and the J gene lost 5 bases, with 12 bases spanning the gap. CDR3 size: 14 residues. The DNA of the CDR3 is TGTGCCAGCAGCCCAGGGGTCATCAATGAAAAACTGTTTTTT. Translating it yields CASSPGVINEKLFF.

The V gene is TRBV11-1, the J gene TRBJ2-1, with 10 positions matching TRBD1. V shed 0 bases, J shed 4 bases, and the junction held 6 bases outside the gene matches. The CDR3 runs 17 residues. Germline CDR1 SGHAT, CDR2 FQDESV (reference sequence). As DNA, the CDR3 is TGTGCCAGCAGCTTAGCTCCAGGACAGGGGGGTTACAATGAGCAGTTCTTC. Its protein is CASSLAPGQGGYNEQFF.

DNA for the CDR3: TGTGCCAGCAGTTTAGGGCATATCACAGATACGCAGTATTTT. It encodes CASSLGHITDTQYF. The chain carries TRBV27 and TRBJ2-3, with unresolved D. The germline CDR1 and CDR2 sequences are MNHEY and SMNVEV (reference sequence). V was cut by 2 bases and J by 2 bases, with 8 bases left in between. This CDR3 spans 14 amino acids.

This clone was seen once. The chain links TRBV7-8 to TRBJ2-7; 11 bases match TRBD1. The length of the CDR3 is 13 residues. The trim removed 4 bases at V and 7 bases at J, leaving 3 bases unmatched. The germline V gene encodes CDR1 SGHVS and CDR2 FQNEAQ. The CDR3 reads CASSSGTGGEQYF. DNA for the CDR3: TGTGCCAGCAGCTCCGGGACAGGGGGGGAGCAGTACTTC.

The genes are TRBV19 and TRBJ1-5; 7 bases agree with TRBD1. With 3 bases clipped from V and 5 bases from J, the junction kept 4 bases outside the gene matches. The germline V gene encodes CDR1 LNHDA and CDR2 SQIVND (reference sequence). The CDR3 contains 14 residues. The CDR3, as DNA: TGTGCCAGTAGTATTGTAGGGGGCGATCAGCCCCAGCATTTT. Its protein product is CASSIVGGDQPQHF. Full variable domain (remainder filled in from reference TRBV19 and TRBJ1-5): DGGITQSPKYLFRKEGQNVTLSCEQNLNHDAMYWYRQDPGQGLRLIYYSQIVNDFQKGDIAEGYSVSREKKESFPLTVTSAQKNPTAFYLCASSIVGGDQPQHFGDGTRLSIL.

This rearrangement joins TRBV3-1 (or the pseudogene TRBV3-2) to TRBJ2-1; 13 positions agree with TRBD2. Trimming at V came to 4 bases and at J to 10 bases, leaving 1 base not matched to a gene. This CDR3 has 13 residues. The germline V gene has CDR1 LGHDT and CDR2 YNNKEL (reference sequence). This CDR3 is CASSPGLAGEQFF. CDR3 sequence (DNA): TGTGCCAGCAGCCCGGGACTAGCGGGAGAGCAGTTCTTC.

The V gene is TRBV6-5, the J gene TRBJ1-5, with 7 bases that match TRBD1. Trimming at V came to 6 bases and at J to 4 bases, leaving 3 bases not matched to a gene. Per germline, CDR1 MNHEY and CDR2 SVGAGI. This CDR3 is 13 amino acids long. The CDR3 DNA reads as TGTGCCAGCAGAAGGGACAGAAATCAGCCCCAGCATTTT. The encoded protein is CASRRDRNQPQHF.

The rearrangement links TRBV5-4 to TRBJ1-4; no firm D call. Germline lookup yields CDR1 SGHNT and CDR2 YYREEE (reference sequence). Trimming took off 4 bases at V and 2 bases at J, with 12 bases between the two ends. The CDR3 is 15 amino acids. This chain's CDR3 is CASSPRPGTNEKLFF. The CDR3 DNA reads TGTGCCAGCAGCCCCCGTCCCGGGACTAATGAAAAACTGTTTTTT.